A single sample gave rise to the 20 T cell receptor beta chains below, sequenced in a study of T cells in Graves' hyperthyroidism and ophthalmopathy. Amplified TCR beta CDR3 regions derived from RNA transcripts. HTBI primers were used for first-round RT-PCR of the TCR CDR3. One entry per CDR3 protein, called by TCRdb with MiXCR from the multiplex PCR reads. This table holds about 400,000 distinct CDR3 sequences, under 15% found once. Source material: blood. These receptors all come from a woman aged 25 to 39 with Graves' hyperthyroidism.

This clonotype was recorded many times. The chain recombines TRBV7-3 with TRBJ1-4; 7 bases fit TRBD1. CDR1 and CDR2 from the germline V gene are SGHTA and FQGTGA. The CDR3 consists of 15 residues. V was clipped by 3 bases and J by 6 bases; unmatched bases: 7. CDR3 bases: TGTGCCAGCAGCTTGACAGGGCGTCTAGATGAAAAACTGTTTTTT. It is translated as CASSLTGRLDEKLFF.

This clonotype was detected ten times or more. The chain has TRBV28 and TRBJ2-1; the match to TRBD2 covers 7 bases. J lost 7 bases, V lost 7 bases, and 1 base had no gene match. Germline CDR1 and CDR2: MDHEN and SYDVKM. The CDR3 covers 11 residues. The CDR3 bases are TGTGCCAGCATGCGGGGGAATGAGCAGTTCTTC. This sequence encodes CASMRGNEQFF.

In this sample, this clonotype turned up many times. This chain links TRBV5-1 with TRBJ2-7; 8 nucleotides agree with TRBD2. J gave up 4 bases and V 4 bases, and 7 bases lay outside the gene matches. Germline-derived CDR1 and CDR2 are SGHRS and YFSETQ. The CDR3 loop spans 14 amino acids. This CDR3 is CASSMVAGIYEQYF. The CDR3 DNA reads TGCGCCAGCAGCATGGTAGCGGGAATATACGAGCAGTACTTC.

There are many counts of this clonotype. The V and J genes are TRBV3-1 and TRBJ2-7, with 11 bases matching TRBD2. This CDR3 has 15 residues. The germline V gene encodes CDR1 LGHDT and CDR2 YNNKEL (reference sequence). V dropped 2 bases and J dropped 3; count of bases not matched to a gene: 3. The CDR3 nucleotides read TGTGCCAGCAGCCAAAGTGGACTAGCGGGCTACGAGCAGTACTTC. This codes for CASSQSGLAGYEQYF.

At least ten counts were recorded for this clonotype. The gene calls are TRBV5-1 and TRBJ2-1; TRBD2 might be the D (6 bases). Germline V gene data show CDR1 as SGHRS and CDR2 as YFSETQ. This CDR3 has 15 residues. V lost 5 bases and J 12 bases, leaving 24 bases between the germline ends. CDR3 loop: CASSETSSDSSGQFF. CDR3 coding DNA: TGCGCCAGCAGTGAGACGTCTAGCGATAGCTCAGGGCAGTTCTTC.

CDR3 in amino acids: CASSQVGLAGGPGGTQYF. The CDR3 DNA follows: TGCGCCAGCAGCCAAGTGGGACTAGCGGGAGGGCCGGGGGGGACCCAGTACTTC. The chain joins TRBV4-1 to TRBJ2-5, with 16 positions matching TRBD2. The germline V gene has CDR1 MGHRA and CDR2 YSYEKL. The ends lost 1 base at V and 7 bases at J; junction bases unmatched: 9. The CDR3 has 18 amino acids.

This clonotype has at least ten counts. The V call is TRBV7-9, the J call TRBJ2-3; perhaps TRBD1 as D (6 bases). Germline V gene data show CDR1 as SEHNR and CDR2 as FQNEAQ (reference sequence). Trimming stripped 6 bases from V and 1 base from J, with 20 bases between. The CDR3 runs 17 residues. Here the CDR3 reads CASSPNTGSPRTDTQYF. Here the CDR3 DNA reads TGTGCCAGCAGTCCAAATACAGGGAGTCCCCGCACAGATACGCAGTATTTT. Full variable domain (rest looked up from reference TRBV7-9 and TRBJ2-3): DTGVSQNPRHKITKRGQNVTFRCDPISEHNRLYWYRQTLGQGPEFLTYFQNEAQLEKSRLLSDRFSAERPKGSFSTLEIQRTEQGDSAMYLCASSPNTGSPRTDTQYFGPGTRLTVL.

In this sample, this clonotype turned up many times. This rearrangement joins TRBV5-6 to TRBJ1-5, with D unresolved. Between the trimmed V and J ends, which lost 1 base and 7 bases, there was a span of 15 bases. CDR1 is SGHDT and CDR2 is YYEEEE in the germline V gene. This CDR3 region has 15 residues. The CDR3 reads CASSLSSFADQPQHF. The CDR3 bases are TGTGCCAGCAGCTTGTCAAGCTTCGCAGACCAGCCCCAGCATTTT.

The chain carries TRBV24-1 and TRBJ2-2; D unresolved. Trimming left V 5 bases short and J 0 bases short, with 9 bases between. CDR1 is KGHDR and CDR2 is SFDVKD in the germline V gene. The CDR3 totals 15 residues. CDR3: CATSVSAANTGELFF. CDR3 DNA: TGTGCCACCAGTGTCAGCGCAGCGAACACCGGGGAGCTGTTTTTT.

This clonotype was found many times. J is TRBJ2-3 and V is TRBV7-3, with TRBD2 identical over 7 bases. The germline V gene has CDR1 SGHTA and CDR2 FQGTGA. The CDR3 runs 19 residues. Trimming at V came to 0 bases and at J to 0 bases, leaving 12 bases not matched to a gene. The CDR3 region has the DNA TGTGCCAGCAGCTTAACCCCCTCGACTAGCCCTGCTAGCACAGATACGCAGTATTTT. Its protein product is CASSLTPSTSPASTDTQYF.

The chain recombines TRBV29-1 with TRBJ2-1, with 8 positions matching TRBD2. CDR1 is SQVTM and CDR2 is ANQGSEA in the germline V gene. The V and J ends lost 6 bases and 7 bases, in that order; junction bases with no gene match: 8. The CDR3 runs to 13 residues. The CDR3 DNA is TGCAGCGTACCGGGACTAGTCTCAAATGAGCAGTTCTTC. This sequence encodes CSVPGLVSNEQFF.

This clonotype was found a few times. This sequence joins TRBV7-9 and TRBJ1-1; perhaps TRBD1 as D (6 bases). This CDR3 comprises 14 residues. V lost 5 bases and J lost 7, with 17 bases in between. Germline CDR1 SEHNR, CDR2 FQNEAQ (reference sequence). The CDR3 nucleotides read TGTGCCAGCAGCGATAACAGGGCCGGGGGTGAAGCTTTCTTT. It translates to CASSDNRAGGEAFF. Together with reference TRBV7-9 and TRBJ1-1, the CDR3 gives the full variable domain: DTGVSQNPRHKITKRGQNVTFRCDPISEHNRLYWYRQTLGQGPEFLTYFQNEAQLEKSRLLSDRFSAERPKGSFSTLEIQRTEQGDSAMYLCASSDNRAGGEAFFGQGTRLTVV.

V usage is TRBV5-6 and J usage is TRBJ2-7; possible D gene TRBD1, 6 bases. V lost 1 base and J lost 7, with 15 bases in between. The CDR3 is made up of 14 amino acids. Germline lookup yields CDR1 SGHDT and CDR2 YYEEEE. The CDR3 DNA reads TGTGCCAGCAGCTTGATAGGGCAGGGGATAGAGCAGTACTTC. It specifies CASSLIGQGIEQYF.

The sample holds many counts of this clonotype. This chain links TRBV6-1 with TRBJ1-2; 7 bases are shared with TRBD1. This CDR3 has 15 residues. Germline V lookup: CDR1 MNHNS, CDR2 SASEGT. V lost 1 base and J lost 4; bases outside the gene matches: 6. The CDR3 protein is CASSEGGGTVYGYTF. CDR3 in DNA: TGTGCCAGCAGTGAAGGAGGGGGGACAGTCTATGGCTACACCTTC.

This clonotype was counted ten times or more. The chain links TRBV19 to TRBJ2-7, with 14 bases that match TRBD2. The CDR3 runs 18 residues. Germline CDR1 LNHDA, CDR2 SQIVND (reference sequence). The ends lost 5 bases at V and 5 bases at J; junction bases unmatched: 14. DNA for the CDR3: TGTGCCAGTAGTCCACGGACTAGCGGGAGGCTACTATCCCACGAGCAGTACTTC. It yields the protein CASSPRTSGRLLSHEQYF. Full variable domain (outside the CDR3, taken from reference TRBV19 and TRBJ2-7): DGGITQSPKYLFRKEGQNVTLSCEQNLNHDAMYWYRQDPGQGLRLIYYSQIVNDFQKGDIAEGYSVSREKKESFPLTVTSAQKNPTAFYLCASSPRTSGRLLSHEQYFGPGTRLTVT.

On this clonotype itself: A much larger clone is a single base away; this may be a read error. The V gene is TRBV27, the J gene TRBJ2-5; a possible D gene is TRBD2 (7 bases). Trimming removed 6 bases at V and 9 bases at J, with 20 bases between. The CDR3 totals 14 residues. CDR1 and CDR2 from the germline V gene are MNHEY and SMNVEV (reference sequence). CDR3 amino acids: CASRNTGQREAQYF. The CDR3 region has the DNA TGTGCCAGCAGAAACACGGGACAACGGGAGGCCCAGTACTTC.

The V gene is TRBV27, the J gene TRBJ1-6, with TRBD1 as a possible D gene (6 bases). Germline V CDR1 and CDR2: MNHEY, SMNVEV (reference sequence). The CDR3 runs to 15 residues. Trimming left V 7 bases short and J 1 base short, with 11 bases between. CDR3 DNA: TGTGCCAGCACTCCAGGGGTATCCTATAATTCACCCCTCCACTTT. Protein sequence: CASTPGVSYNSPLHF.

This clonotype was seen more than once but under ten times. The V call is TRBV5-1, the J call TRBJ2-5; 8 bases are a match to TRBD2. The germline CDR1 and CDR2 sequences are SGHRS and YFSETQ. This CDR3 has 14 amino acids. Losses at the gene ends were 7 bases for V and 1 base for J; bases not matched to a gene: 6. Here the CDR3 reads CASGSSGPQETQYF. In DNA form, the CDR3 reads TGCGCCAGCGGCTCTAGCGGGCCCCAAGAGACCCAGTACTTC.

This clonotype was observed at least ten times. The V call is TRBV30, the J call TRBJ2-1; possibly TRBD2 for D (6 bases). Per germline, CDR1 GTSNPN and CDR2 SVGIG (reference sequence). Trimming removed 2 bases from V and 5 bases from J, with 7 bases in between. CDR3 length: 12 residues. DNA of the CDR3: TGTGCCTGGAGTCGACTAGACAATGAGCAGTTCTTC. Translating it yields CAWSRLDNEQFF.

This clonotype was counted only a few times. The rearrangement links TRBV12-3 or TRBV12-4 to TRBJ1-1, with unresolved D. This CDR3 has 15 amino acids. Trimming removed 3 bases at V and 0 bases at J, with 11 bases between. CDR3 residues: CASSFYRTVNTEAFF. The CDR3 DNA sequence: TGTGCCAGCAGTTTTTACCGGACTGTGAACACTGAAGCTTTCTTT.